Following are 7 T cell receptor beta chains from one sample sequenced in a study of cytomegalovirus exposure and HLA in healthy donors. Vbeta (60) and Jbeta (13) primers were used in the PCR. The data were produced by immunoSEQ multiplex PCR, yet TCRdb's version contains in-frame clones alone and is incomplete. The sample yields 200,000 to 250,000 clones, approximately 84% seen once. Material for sequencing was PBMCs. Receptor source: a girl between 2 and 10 years old in good health and CMV-seronegative.

The chain has TRBV6-6 and TRBJ1-2; maybe TRBD1 (6 bases). Trimming stripped 5 bases from V and 2 bases from J, with 15 bases between. The CDR3 sequence is 15 residues long. Germline V gives CDR1 MNHNY, CDR2 SVGAGI (reference sequence). CDR3 nucleotide sequence: TGTGCCAGCAGTACTCGGTCGACAGGAAACTATGGCTACACCTTC. Amino acids: CASSTRSTGNYGYTF.

The CDR3 loop reads CASSLGQLMTGTEAFF. In DNA form, the CDR3 reads TGTGCCAGCAGTTTAGGACAGCTGATGACGGGCACTGAAGCTTTCTTT. This chain uses TRBV27 with TRBJ1-1; TRBD1 is a possible D gene (6 bases). This CDR3 has 16 amino acids. CDR1 MNHEY and CDR2 SMNVEV come from the germline V gene (reference sequence). Trimming removed 2 bases from V and 4 bases from J, with 17 bases in between.

The chain combines TRBV5-4 with TRBJ1-6; 10 bases are shared with TRBD1. Unmatched junction bases numbered 4, after V lost 3 bases and J lost 10 bases. This CDR3 has 14 residues. CDR1 SGHNT and CDR2 YYREEE come from the germline V gene (reference sequence). The CDR3 DNA is TGTGCCAGCAGCTCCGGGACAGGGGTCTCACCCCTCCACTTT. As protein: CASSSGTGVSPLHF. The complete variable domain, with remaining parts taken from reference TRBV5-4 and TRBJ1-6, reads ETGVTQSPTHLIKTRGQQVTLRCSSQSGHNTVSWYQQALGQGPQFIFQYYREEENGRGNFPPRFSGLQFPNYSSELNVNALELDDSALYLCASSSGTGVSPLHFGNGTRLTVT.

The genes are TRBV4-1 and TRBJ1-1, with D possibly TRBD1 on 6 matching bases. Germline V gene lookup returns CDR1 MGHRA and CDR2 YSYEKL. The CDR3 covers 15 residues. Deletions cut 3 bases from V and 4 bases from J, with 15 bases between. This chain's CDR3 is CASSQGAGLRTEAFF. DNA of the CDR3: TGCGCCAGCAGCCAGGGGGCAGGTCTTCGCACTGAAGCTTTCTTT.

The chain employs TRBV6-1 and TRBJ1-1, with 8 bases identical to TRBD1. The CDR3 is 15 amino acids. Looked up from germline, CDR1 is MNHNS and CDR2 is SASEGT. Trimming cost V 7 bases and J 2 bases; bases outside gene matches: 9. The CDR3 bases are TGTGCCAGCACCAAGACAGGGGTTCTTAACACTGAAGCTTTCTTT. Translated: CASTKTGVLNTEAFF.

The chain uses TRBV7-2 and TRBJ2-1; 11 bases fit TRBD2. CDR3 size: 16 residues. Losses at the gene ends were 2 bases for V and 2 bases for J; bases not matched to a gene: 2. The germline V gene has CDR1 SGHTA and CDR2 FQGNSA. CDR3 amino acids: CASSLRLAGPYNEQFF. The CDR3 region has the DNA TGTGCCAGCAGCTTAAGACTAGCGGGGCCCTACAATGAGCAGTTCTTC.

This chain connects TRBV11-1 to TRBJ2-7; TRBD1 might be the D (5 bases). Between the trimmed V and J ends, which lost 3 bases and 0 bases, there was a span of 15 bases. From germline, CDR1 is SGHAT and CDR2 FQDESV (reference sequence). The CDR3 sequence is 16 residues long. The CDR3 bases are TGTGCCAGCAGCTTGGGGCCCACGGTGGGCTCCTACGAGCAGTACTTC. Its translation: CASSLGPTVGSYEQYF.